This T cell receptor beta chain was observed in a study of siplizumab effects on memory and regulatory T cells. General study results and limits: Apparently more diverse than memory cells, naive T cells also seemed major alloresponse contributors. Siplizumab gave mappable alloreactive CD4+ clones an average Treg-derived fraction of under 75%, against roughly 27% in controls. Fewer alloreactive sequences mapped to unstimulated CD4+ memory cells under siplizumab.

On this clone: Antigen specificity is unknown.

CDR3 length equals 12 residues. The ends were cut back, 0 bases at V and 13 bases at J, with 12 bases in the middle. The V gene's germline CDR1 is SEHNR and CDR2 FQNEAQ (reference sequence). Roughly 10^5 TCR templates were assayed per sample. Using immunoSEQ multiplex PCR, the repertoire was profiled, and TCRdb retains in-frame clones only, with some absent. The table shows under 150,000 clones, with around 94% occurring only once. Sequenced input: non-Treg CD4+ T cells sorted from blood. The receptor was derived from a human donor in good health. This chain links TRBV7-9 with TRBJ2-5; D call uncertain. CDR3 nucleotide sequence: TGTGCCAGCAGCTTAGCGCAGACCGAATCGTACTTC. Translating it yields CASSLAQTESYF. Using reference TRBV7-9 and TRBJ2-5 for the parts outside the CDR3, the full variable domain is DTGVSQNPRHKITKRGQNVTFRCDPISEHNRLYWYRQTLGQGPEFLTYFQNEAQLEKSRLLSDRFSAERPKGSFSTLEIQRTEQGDSAMYLCASSLAQTESYFGPGTRLLVL.